The rows below give T cell receptor beta chains drawn from one sample of a study of blood T cell repertoires in COVID-19. Measured with immunoSEQ multiplex PCR; TCRdb has only the in-frame clones, and not every one. The table includes fewer than 400,000 clones, around 86% detected once. Sequenced input: PBMCs or T cells enriched from blood (not recorded which). Every receptor here comes from a man aged 25 to 40 who had recovered from COVID-19. Each CDR3 is given with its conserved first and last residue. Fields, in order: D gene, V gene, J gene, clone size, CDR3 DNA, CDR3 protein. The D gene is left open where the match is weak. For some rows the clone size is stated as once, few or many, or as a class when expanded; others skip it.

NA	TRBV10-1	TRBJ2-3	NA	TGCGCCAGCAGTTCACTAGATTCGGGCACAGATACGCAGTATTTT	CASSSLDSGTDTQYF
NA	TRBV5-4	TRBJ2-7	few	TGTGCCAGCAGCCACAGGGATGTCTACGAGCAGTACTTC	CASSHRDVYEQYF
TRBD1	TRBV25-1	TRBJ2-1	NA	TGTGCCAGCAGTGAATTTCAGGGGGTCTCCTACAATGAGCAGTTCTTC	CASSEFQGVSYNEQFF
NA	TRBV27	TRBJ2-7	NA	TGTGCCAGCACGGCAGGGGACTACGAGCAGTACTTC	CASTAGDYEQYF
NA	TRBV29-1	TRBJ2-7	NA	TGCAGCGTGGAGGAAAGCTCCTACGAGCAGTACTTC	CSVEESSYEQYF
NA	TRBV5-5	TRBJ2-7	NA	TGTGCCAGCGGCCGAGTCCCCGATCGAGGTTACGAGCAGTACTTC	CASGRVPDRGYEQYF
TRBD2	TRBV2	TRBJ2-3	NA	TGTGCCAGCACCCAATTTACTAGCGGGGGGGTTGGAGATACGCAGTATTTT	CASTQFTSGGVGDTQYF
TRBD2	TRBV7-8	TRBJ2-1	NA	TGTGCCAGCAGCTCTCCGACTATACTGGGGAGGGCCCTAGCCAATGAGCAGTTCTTC	CASSSPTILGRALANEQFF
NA	TRBV20-1	TRBJ2-7	NA	TGCAGTGCTAGTGGAGGGAAGAATATCCTCTTC	CSASGGKNILF
TRBD2	TRBV18	TRBJ2-2	NA	TGTGCCAGCTCACCACTCATAACCCGGGGAGGTCTAGCGGGAGATTCACGCACCGGGGAGCTGTTTTTT	CASSPLITRGGLAGDSRTGELFF
TRBD2	TRBV27	TRBJ2-7	NA	TGTGCCAGCATCCCCCTCGGGAGGAACTCCTACGAGCAGTACTTC	CASIPLGRNSYEQYF
NA	TRBV18	TRBJ2-7	NA	TGTGCCAGCTCACCACCGACGACAGTCTCCTACGAGCAGTACTTC	CASSPPTTVSYEQYF
NA	TRBV30	TRBJ1-5	NA	TGTGCCTGGAGTGTTCATAGCAATCAGCCCCAGCATTTT	CAWSVHSNQPQHF
TRBD2	TRBV7-2	TRBJ2-1	NA	TGTGCCAGCAGCTTAGAGCGGGAGGGACTCTCGGTGTTCTTC	CASSLEREGLSVFF
NA	TRBV18	TRBJ1-2	NA	TGTGCCAGCTCACCACCAGCCGTGAACTATGGCTACACCTTC	CASSPPAVNYGYTF
TRBD1	TRBV27	TRBJ1-2	NA	TGTGCCAGCAGTTACGGACAGGGGGCTGGTGGCTACACCTTC	CASSYGQGAGGYTF
NA	TRBV27	TRBJ1-1	NA	TGTGCCAGCAGTTTAACTCAGGGAAGGGCTGAAGCTTTCTTT	CASSLTQGRAEAFF
TRBD1	TRBV6-5	TRBJ2-7	NA	TGTGCCAGCAGGCCCGGGACAGGTAGCTCCTACGAGCAGTACTTC	CASRPGTGSSYEQYF
NA	TRBV11-2	TRBJ2-2	few	TGTGCCAGCAGCTTTACAGGGACCGGGGAGCTGTTTTTT	CASSFTGTGELFF
NA	TRBV4-1	TRBJ2-5	NA	TGCGCCAGCAGCCAAGATTTCGCGGAGCAAGAGACCCAGTACTTC	CASSQDFAEQETQYF
NA	TRBV11-2	TRBJ1-2	NA	TGTGCCAGCAGCCCACGGACAGCGAAGGGGAATGGCTACACCTTC	CASSPRTAKGNGYTF
NA	TRBV4-1	TRBJ2-3	once	TGCGCCAGCAGCCAAAGCCTACAGACAGATACGCAGTATTTT	CASSQSLQTDTQYF
TRBD1	TRBV30	TRBJ2-2	NA	TGTGCCTGGAGTGGGGGGACAGCGAATTTAAAAGGCACCGGGGAGCTGTTTTTT	CAWSGGTANLKGTGELFF
TRBD2	TRBV7-8	TRBJ2-3	NA	TGTGCCAGCAGTCCCCGGCGAGTAGCGGGGTCCACAGATACGCAGTATTTT	CASSPRRVAGSTDTQYF
TRBD1	TRBV11-2	TRBJ1-1	NA	TGTGCCAGCAGCCGGAGCAGGACAGGCAACACTGAAGCTTTCTTT	CASSRSRTGNTEAFF
NA	TRBV7-9	TRBJ2-7	NA	TGTGCCAGCAGCTTAGTTGGCAACAACGAGCAGTACTTC	CASSLVGNNEQYF
NA	TRBV19	TRBJ1-4	NA	TGTGCCAGTACTTACAGGACTAATGAAAAACTGTTTTTT	CASTYRTNEKLFF
NA	TRBV1	TRBJ2-7	NA	TGCACCAGCAGCCAGGGTAGCGGGTTTCCCTCCTACGAGCAGTACTTC	CTSSQGSGFPSYEQYF
NA	TRBV6-1	TRBJ2-5	NA	TGTGCCAGCAGTGAATCTCAGGGGTTGAGAGAGACCCAGTACTTC	CASSESQGLRETQYF
NA	TRBV6-2/TRBV6-3	TRBJ2-7	NA	TGTGCCAGCAGTTACCGGGAACAGGACAGTTCCTACGAGCAGTACTTC	CASSYREQDSSYEQYF